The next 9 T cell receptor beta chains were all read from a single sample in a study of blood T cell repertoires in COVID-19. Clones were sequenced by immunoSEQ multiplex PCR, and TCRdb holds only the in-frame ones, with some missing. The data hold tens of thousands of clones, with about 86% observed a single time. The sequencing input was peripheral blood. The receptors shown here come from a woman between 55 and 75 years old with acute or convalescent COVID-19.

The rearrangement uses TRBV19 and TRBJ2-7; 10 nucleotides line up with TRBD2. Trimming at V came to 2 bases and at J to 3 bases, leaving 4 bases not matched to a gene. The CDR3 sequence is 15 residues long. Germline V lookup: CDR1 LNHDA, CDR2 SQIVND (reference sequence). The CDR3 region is CASSIQAGGRYEQYF. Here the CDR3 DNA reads TGTGCCAGTAGTATACAAGCGGGAGGGCGCTACGAGCAGTACTTC.

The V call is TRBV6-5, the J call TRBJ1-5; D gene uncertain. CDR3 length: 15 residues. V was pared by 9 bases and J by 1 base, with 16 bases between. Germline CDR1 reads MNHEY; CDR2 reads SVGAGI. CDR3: CASRSFGGSNQPQHF. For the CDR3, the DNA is TGTGCCAGTAGATCCTTTGGCGGGAGCAATCAGCCCCAGCATTTT.

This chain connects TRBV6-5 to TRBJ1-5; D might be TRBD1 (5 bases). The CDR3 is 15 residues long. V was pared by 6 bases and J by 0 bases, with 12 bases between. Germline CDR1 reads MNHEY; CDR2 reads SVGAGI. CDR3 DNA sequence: TGTGCCAGCAGGCGACAGAACCATAGCAATCAGCCCCAGCATTTT. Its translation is CASRRQNHSNQPQHF.

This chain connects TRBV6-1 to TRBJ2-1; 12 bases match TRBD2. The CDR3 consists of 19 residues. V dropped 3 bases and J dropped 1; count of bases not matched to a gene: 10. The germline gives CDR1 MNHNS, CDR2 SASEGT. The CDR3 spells CASSDWFRTSGASYNEQFF. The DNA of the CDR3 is TGTGCCAGCAGTGATTGGTTTCGGACTAGCGGGGCGTCCTACAATGAGCAGTTCTTC.

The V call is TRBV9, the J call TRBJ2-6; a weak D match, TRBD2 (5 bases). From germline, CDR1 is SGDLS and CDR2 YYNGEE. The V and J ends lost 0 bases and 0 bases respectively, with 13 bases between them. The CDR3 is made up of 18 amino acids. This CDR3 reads CASSVDGWGDSGANVLTF. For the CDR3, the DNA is TGTGCCAGCAGCGTAGATGGTTGGGGAGACTCTGGGGCCAACGTCCTGACTTTC.

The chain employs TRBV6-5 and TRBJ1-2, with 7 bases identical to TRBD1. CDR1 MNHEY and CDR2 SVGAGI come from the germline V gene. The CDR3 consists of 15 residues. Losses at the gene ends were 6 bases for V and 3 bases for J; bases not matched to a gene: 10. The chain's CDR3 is CASSPRDSGDYGYTF. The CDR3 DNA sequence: TGTGCCAGCAGCCCCAGGGACAGCGGAGACTATGGCTACACCTTC.

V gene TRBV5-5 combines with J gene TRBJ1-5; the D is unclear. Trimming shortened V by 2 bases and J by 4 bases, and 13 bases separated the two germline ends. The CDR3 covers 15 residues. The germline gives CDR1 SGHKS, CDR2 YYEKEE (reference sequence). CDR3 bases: TGTGCCAGCAGCTTAGGAGGGATTGATAATCAGCCCCAGCATTTT. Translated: CASSLGGIDNQPQHF. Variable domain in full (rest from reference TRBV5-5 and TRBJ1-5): DAGVTQSPTHLIKTRGQQVTLRCSPISGHKSVSWYQQVLGQGPQFIFQYYEKEERGRGNFPDRFSARQFPNYSSELNVNALLLGDSALYLCASSLGGIDNQPQHFGDGTRLSIL.

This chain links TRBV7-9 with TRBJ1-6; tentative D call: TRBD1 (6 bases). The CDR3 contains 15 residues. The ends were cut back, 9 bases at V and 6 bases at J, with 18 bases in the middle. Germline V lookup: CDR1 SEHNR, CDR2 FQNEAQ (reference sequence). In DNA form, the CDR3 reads TGTGCCAGTCCGCTCTGGCCAGGGGTTAATTCACCCCTCCACTTT. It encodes CASPLWPGVNSPLHF.

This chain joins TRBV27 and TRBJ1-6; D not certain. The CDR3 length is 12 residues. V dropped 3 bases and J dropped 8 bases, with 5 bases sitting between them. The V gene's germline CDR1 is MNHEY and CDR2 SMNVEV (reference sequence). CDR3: CASSFRDSPLHF. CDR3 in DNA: TGTGCCAGCAGTTTCCGAGATTCACCCCTCCACTTT.